This record covers a single T cell receptor beta chain. The source of the sample is a study of blood T cell repertoires in COVID-19. Study as a whole: There were acute and convalescent COVID-19 samples, and they came from the United States, Italy and Spain. PBMCs, B-cell-depleted T cells, or T cells provided the cDNA or gDNA that made up the material.

Germline V gives CDR1 SGHTA, CDR2 FQGNSA. Trimming stripped 6 bases from V and 1 base from J, with 10 bases between. The CDR3 has 14 amino acids. Those who participated ranged in age from roughly 18 to 89 years and resided in about two dozen US areas. This table comes from immunoSEQ multiplex PCR, and its TCRdb copy is limited to in-frame clones, with some not included. The sample has about 140,000 clones, roughly 84% seen once. This chain joins TRBV7-2 and TRBJ1-5; D is undetermined. The sequencing sample was made of PBMCs or T cells enriched from blood (not recorded which). The source is a man aged 35 to 55 with acute COVID-19. CDR3 nucleotide sequence: TGTGCCAGCAGTTTCAGTCAGAGCAATCAGCCCCAGCATTTT. Translation gives CASSFSQSNQPQHF. Full variable domain (outside the CDR3, taken from reference TRBV7-2 and TRBJ1-5): GAGVSQSPSNKVTEKGKDVELRCDPISGHTALYWYRQSLGQGLEFLIYFQGNSAPDKSGLPSDRFSAERTGGSVSTLTIQRTQQEDSAVYLCASSFSQSNQPQHFGDGTRLSIL.